Each of the 26 T cell receptor beta chains below was sequenced from the same sample in a study of cytomegalovirus exposure and HLA in healthy donors. Primers included in the PCR were 60 Vbeta and 13 Jbeta primers. TCRdb's copy holds only in-frame clones and misses some; the assay was immunoSEQ multiplex PCR. Of a few hundred thousand clones in the sample, around 90% were seen once. The source material was PBMCs. The receptors originated from a girl aged 2 to 9 in good health and CMV-seronegative.

This clone is a singleton in its sample. CDR3 nucleotides: TGTGCCAGCAGCGTAGCCGCCACAGGGGGATCCTACGAGCAGTACTTC. It specifies CASSVAATGGSYEQYF. The chain has TRBV9 and TRBJ2-7; TRBD1 aligns across 8 bases. The germline gives CDR1 SGDLS, CDR2 YYNGEE. The V gene end was trimmed by 0 bases and the J gene end by 1 base; junction bases not matched to a gene: 6. The CDR3 consists of 16 residues.

This clone showed up just once. This chain links TRBV7-6 with TRBJ2-3; D may be TRBD2 (6 bases). The CDR3 spans 14 residues. V lost 5 bases, J lost 5 bases, and 14 bases lay in between. CDR1 is SGHVS, CDR2 FNYEAQ, per germline. Here the CDR3 DNA reads TGTGCCAGCAGCAATTCATCGGGAGTAGATACGCAGTATTTT. Its protein is CASSNSSGVDTQYF.

The chain has TRBV7-8 and TRBJ1-5; D perhaps matches TRBD1 (6 bases). The germline gives CDR1 SGHVS, CDR2 FQNEAQ. This CDR3 comprises 16 residues. V gave up 6 bases and J gave up 0 bases, with 15 bases separating them. This CDR3 reads CASSSGTTDSNQPQHF. Written as DNA, the CDR3 is TGTGCCAGCAGTTCTGGGACAACCGATAGCAATCAGCCCCAGCATTTT.

V gene TRBV19 combines with J gene TRBJ1-2, with D unresolved. The CDR3 has 15 amino acids. V lost 6 bases to trimming and J lost 2 bases, with 16 bases between them. Germline V gene data show CDR1 as LNHDA and CDR2 as SQIVND (reference sequence). CDR3 protein: CASSLGRLLNYGYTF. In DNA, the CDR3 is TGTGCCAGTAGCCTGGGGAGACTCCTGAACTATGGCTACACCTTC.

This clone was found once. The V call is TRBV25-1, the J call TRBJ2-7; D is perhaps TRBD1 (6 bases). The germline V gene encodes CDR1 MGHDK and CDR2 SYGVNS. The CDR3 has 13 residues. Between the trimmed V and J ends, which lost 6 bases and 5 bases, there was a span of 14 bases. The CDR3 region is CASRGAEENEQYF. The CDR3 DNA sequence: TGTGCCAGCAGGGGGGCCGAGGAGAACGAGCAGTACTTC.

The rearrangement links TRBV6-5 to TRBJ2-7; TRBD2 is a possible D gene (6 bases). The CDR3 covers 14 residues. From germline, CDR1 is MNHEY and CDR2 SVGAGI. Trimming left V 4 bases short and J 3 bases short, with 13 bases between. CDR3 residues: CASSFGLAIYEQYF. The CDR3 DNA follows: TGTGCCAGCAGTTTTGGGCTAGCGATCTACGAGCAGTACTTC.

In DNA, the CDR3 is TGTGCCACCAGCAGAGACGGCGGAACCCCAGATACGCAGTATTTT. Protein: CATSRDGGTPDTQYF. This rearrangement joins TRBV15 to TRBJ2-3, with D uncertain. The CDR3 loop spans 15 amino acids. The germline gives CDR1 LNHNV, CDR2 YYDKDF (reference sequence). With 0 bases removed from V and 4 bases from J, the gap between germline ends came to 11 bases.

The chain has TRBV4-1 and TRBJ2-1; 9 bases line up with TRBD2. The CDR3 runs 15 residues. The junction had 3 bases not matched to a gene; V was cut back by 1 base and J by 5 bases. The germline V gene encodes CDR1 MGHRA and CDR2 YSYEKL. The CDR3 spells CASSQGGGAHNEQFF. In nucleotides, the CDR3 is TGCGCCAGCAGCCAAGGCGGGGGGGCGCACAATGAGCAGTTCTTC.

The rearrangement uses TRBV11-1 and TRBJ2-1, with 16 bases aligning to TRBD2. In germline, CDR1 is SGHAT, CDR2 FQDESV (reference sequence). This CDR3 has 18 residues. V gave up 2 bases and J gave up 4 bases; unmatched junction bases: 5. The CDR3 coding sequence is TGTGCCAGCAGCTTACTTGGGACTAGCGGGAGGGCTTACAATGAGCAGTTCTTC. Its protein is CASSLLGTSGRAYNEQFF.

The chain combines TRBV2 with TRBJ1-2; TRBD1 matches at 7 bases. Looked up from germline, CDR1 is SNHLY and CDR2 is FYNNEI. Trimming removed 4 bases from V and 6 bases from J; junction bases left unmatched: 8. The CDR3 runs to 14 residues. CDR3 bases: TGTGCCAGCAGTGCAGACAGGGTATTAAATGGCTACACCTTC. Amino acids: CASSADRVLNGYTF.

The V gene is TRBV11-2, the J gene TRBJ2-7; TRBD2 agrees at 9 bases. This CDR3 spans 14 amino acids. Germline V gene data show CDR1 as SGHAT and CDR2 as FQNNGV. V trimming: 1 base; J trimming: 2 bases; junction bases outside the gene matches: 0. CDR3 residues: CASSLASGAYEQYF. CDR3 DNA: TGTGCCAGCAGCTTAGCTAGCGGGGCCTACGAGCAGTACTTC.

The chain is built from TRBV5-6 and TRBJ1-6; 7 bases line up with TRBD1. There are 15 residues in the CDR3. Germline CDR1 and CDR2: SGHDT and YYEEEE. V lost 2 bases and J lost 15; bases outside the gene matches: 14. The CDR3 nucleotides are TGTGCCAGCAGCTTAGGGACAGTGGGCCTGAAGGGCCTCCACTTT. It codes for CASSLGTVGLKGLHF.

J is TRBJ2-7 and V is TRBV29-1; D unclear. This CDR3 contains 12 residues. Trimming took off 0 bases at V and 7 bases at J, with 10 bases between the two ends. CDR1 and CDR2 from the germline V gene are SQVTM and ANQGSEA. For the CDR3, the DNA is TGCAGCGTTGAAGACCGCGGTCCTGAGCAGTACTTC. Its translation is CSVEDRGPEQYF.

The J gene is TRBJ1-5, the V gene TRBV5-4; 7 bases match TRBD1. This CDR3 region has 14 residues. In germline, CDR1 is SGHNT, CDR2 YYREEE (reference sequence). V lost 4 bases and J lost 3; bases outside the gene matches: 4. The CDR3 spells CASSLTGVNQPQHF. The CDR3 bases are TGTGCCAGCAGCCTTACAGGGGTCAATCAGCCCCAGCATTTT.

The genes are TRBV28 and TRBJ2-5, with D possibly TRBD1 on 5 matching bases. CDR3 length: 13 amino acids. The ends were cut back, 6 bases at V and 4 bases at J, with 12 bases in the middle. Germline V gene sequence: CDR1 MDHEN, CDR2 SYDVKM. The CDR3 loop reads CASSPGISETQYF. The CDR3 DNA reads as TGTGCCAGCAGCCCAGGGATATCAGAGACCCAGTACTTC.

The chain uses TRBV18 and TRBJ1-1; D may be TRBD1 (5 bases). The CDR3 extends over 13 amino acids. CDR1 is KGHSH and CDR2 is LQKENI in the germline V gene. Trimming pared 0 bases from V and 6 bases from J, leaving 8 bases between. The CDR3 nucleotides are TGTGCCAGCTCACCACCAGGGGTCGCTGAAGCTTTCTTT. Protein: CASSPPGVAEAFF.

The chain joins TRBV6-5 to TRBJ1-2, with D tentatively TRBD1 (5 bases). This CDR3 is built from 14 residues. Germline CDR1 MNHEY, CDR2 SVGAGI. V was shortened by 7 bases and J by 5 bases, with 17 bases between the two germline ends. CDR3 sequence (DNA): TGTGCCAGCACCTCTCGTCCAGGGCGGTATGGCTACACCTTC. Protein: CASTSRPGRYGYTF.

Turning to this clone: Other DNA sequences in this specimen translate into the identical CDR3. This chain joins TRBV2 and TRBJ2-1; the D gene is possibly TRBD2 (6 bases). Germline V gene lookup returns CDR1 SNHLY and CDR2 FYNNEI. This CDR3 comprises 15 residues. V gave up 6 bases and J gave up 0 bases, with 12 bases separating them. CDR3 sequence: CASRSGGSSYNEQFF. The DNA of the CDR3 is TGTGCCAGCAGAAGTGGGGGGAGCTCCTACAATGAGCAGTTCTTC.

The V call is TRBV7-8, the J call TRBJ2-7; TRBD2 is a possible D gene (6 bases). Germline CDR1 is SGHVS and CDR2 is FQNEAQ. The CDR3 is 15 amino acids. Between the trimmed V and J ends, which lost 2 bases and 4 bases, there was a span of 15 bases. The CDR3 spells CASSLPKAGRYEQYF. CDR3 coding DNA: TGTGCCAGCAGCTTACCCAAAGCGGGTCGATACGAGCAGTACTTC.

V is TRBV6-1 and J is TRBJ2-2, with D perhaps matching TRBD1 (5 bases). Germline V gives CDR1 MNHNS, CDR2 SASEGT. Between the trimmed V and J ends, which lost 7 bases and 4 bases, there was a span of 16 bases. CDR3 length equals 15 residues. The CDR3 protein is CASTSQGRLTGELFF. In DNA, the CDR3 is TGTGCCAGCACCTCCCAGGGCAGACTCACCGGGGAGCTGTTTTTT.

The genes are TRBV13 and TRBJ1-5; D gene ambiguous. The length of the CDR3 is 13 residues. Trimming shortened V by 4 bases and J by 8 bases, and 12 bases separated the two germline ends. CDR1 is PRHDT and CDR2 is FYEKMQ in the germline V gene (reference sequence). CDR3 region: CASSSGPVEPQHF. Here the CDR3 DNA reads TGTGCCAGCAGCTCAGGACCGGTGGAGCCCCAGCATTTT.

This chain uses TRBV15 with TRBJ2-6, with 12 nucleotides matching TRBD2. The CDR3 covers 19 residues. The V segment lost 3 bases and the J segment 0 bases; nucleotides outside the gene matches: 6. Germline lookup yields CDR1 LNHNV and CDR2 YYDKDF (reference sequence). The CDR3 nucleotides read TGTGCCACCAGCAGTTTGACTAGCGGGAGCAACTCTGGGGCCAACGTCCTGACTTTC. This sequence encodes CATSSLTSGSNSGANVLTF.

The chain combines TRBV6-5 with TRBJ2-5; the D gene is possibly TRBD1 (6 bases). This CDR3 has 14 amino acids. V lost 5 bases, J lost 1 base, and 11 bases lay in between. Germline CDR1 and CDR2: MNHEY and SVGAGI. CDR3 sequence: CASSVRGAQETQYF. CDR3 sequence (DNA): TGTGCCAGCAGTGTCAGGGGAGCCCAAGAGACCCAGTACTTC.

The rearrangement uses TRBV28 and TRBJ2-7, with 9 nucleotides matching TRBD1. This CDR3 region has 13 residues. CDR1 and CDR2 (germline): MDHEN, SYDVKM. V lost 6 bases and J lost 6; bases outside the gene matches: 6. The CDR3 loop reads CASRYTGGGEQYF. The CDR3, as DNA: TGTGCCAGCAGATATACAGGGGGCGGCGAGCAGTACTTC.

The chain uses TRBV12-1 and TRBJ2-6; the table's D gene call, TRBD2, was not cross checked with the DNA. TRBV12-1 is flagged as a pseudogene. The CDR3 is 20 residues long. Written as DNA, the CDR3 is TGTGCCAGCAGTAATGACCTCCGGGATTCTGAGTACTCTGGGGCCAACGTCCTGACTTTC. Its translation is CASSNDLRDSEYSGANVLTF.

This sequence joins TRBV6-5 and TRBJ1-2, with D tentatively TRBD1 (5 bases). V lost 6 bases to trimming and J lost 5 bases, with 13 bases between them. Germline V gene data show CDR1 as MNHEY and CDR2 as SVGAGI. The CDR3 totals 13 residues. CDR3 nucleotide sequence: TGTGCCAGCAGATCGACGGGACTTTATGGCTACACCTTC. Its translation is CASRSTGLYGYTF.